This TCR beta chain came from a study of blood T cell repertoires in COVID-19. At the level of the study: Specimens from acute and convalescent COVID-19 originated in the United States, Italy and Spain. PBMCs, B-cell-depleted T cells, or T cells provided the cDNA or gDNA that made up the material.

Looked up from germline, CDR1 is LNHDA and CDR2 is SQIVND (reference sequence). Germline trimming cut 11 bases from V and 6 bases from J; bases unmatched to any gene: 19. CDR3 length: 17 amino acids. In the authors' methods: Amplification of reference gene primers provided the estimated nucleated cell counts. The assay was immunoSEQ multiplex PCR, and TCRdb's table has in-frame clones only and misses some. V, J and clone size were drawn from that table, and D and trimming were deduced from the DNA. Of approximately 35,000 clones in the sample, 65% to 90% are singletons; the top ten hold 13%. The chain combines TRBV19 with TRBJ2-5; TRBD2 matches at 12 bases. Sequenced material: peripheral blood. This TCR was recovered from a human donor in a cohort sampled during active COVID-19. The CDR3: CALELTSGGLIGKTQYF. The CDR3 bases are TGTGCCCTGGAGTTGACTAGCGGGGGCTTAATAGGGAAGACCCAGTACTTC. The full variable domain, in which reference TRBV19 and TRBJ2-5 provide the parts outside the CDR3, is DGGITQSPKYLFRKEGQNVTLSCEQNLNHDAMYWYRQDPGQGLRLIYYSQIVNDFQKGDIAEGYSVSREKKESFPLTVTSAQKNPTAFYLCALELTSGGLIGKTQYFGPGTRLLVL.